These 19 T cell receptor beta chains were sequenced from one sample in a study of beta chain features in type 1 diabetes. The whole isolated RNA underwent reverse transcription, so sequencing captured expressed TCRB transcripts. The assay was immunoSEQ multiplex PCR, and TCRdb's table has in-frame clones only and misses some. The repertoire holds 250,000 or so clones, with roughly 70% as singletons. Sequenced: naive CD4+ T cells from blood. These receptors originate from a man aged 25-45 years in good health.

The V call is TRBV28, the J call TRBJ2-5, with 7 nucleotides matching TRBD1. This CDR3 is built from 13 residues. Germline V CDR1 and CDR2: MDHEN, SYDVKM. V shed 5 bases and J 6 bases; nucleotides not matched to a gene: 6. The CDR3 here is CASSRGQDKTQYF. The CDR3, as DNA: TGTGCCAGCAGTCGTGGACAGGATAAGACCCAGTACTTC.

The chain combines TRBV7-2 with TRBJ2-1; D is perhaps TRBD1 (5 bases). Trimming shortened V by 4 bases and J by 15 bases, and 13 bases separated the two germline ends. The CDR3 is 11 residues long. Germline CDR1 reads SGHTA; CDR2 reads FQGNSA. The CDR3: CASSSVGPRFF. Here the CDR3 DNA reads TGTGCCAGCAGCTCCGTGGGGCCCCGGTTCTTC.

This clone was seen once. The chain uses TRBV2 and TRBJ1-6; D is unresolved. Trimming pared 7 bases from V and 14 bases from J, leaving 15 bases between. This CDR3 comprises 12 residues. Germline assignment: CDR1 SNHLY and CDR2 FYNNEI. The CDR3 sequence is CASTLEPSALHF. CDR3 sequence (DNA): TGTGCCAGCACCCTGGAGCCTTCGGCCCTCCACTTT.

This clone was seen once. The genes are TRBV18 and TRBJ2-7; possible D gene TRBD2, 6 bases. Germline V CDR1 and CDR2: KGHSH, LQKENI. This CDR3 has 12 amino acids. Trimming removed 6 bases from V and 3 bases from J, with 9 bases in between. The CDR3 loop reads CASSPEGYEQYF. The CDR3 DNA reads as TGTGCCAGCTCCCCGGAGGGCTACGAGCAGTACTTC.

V is TRBV30 and J is TRBJ2-7; 8 nucleotides line up with TRBD1. The J segment lost 2 bases and the V segment lost 2 bases, leaving 11 bases of the junction unmatched. CDR1 and CDR2 from the germline V gene are GTSNPN and SVGIG (reference sequence). CDR3 length equals 16 residues. The CDR3 DNA reads TGTGCCTGGAGTCTATGGTCCGGGACAGGACCCTACGAGCAGTACTTC. This codes for CAWSLWSGTGPYEQYF. Filled out from reference TRBV30 and TRBJ2-7, the complete variable domain reads SQTIHQWPATLVQPVGSPLSLECTVEGTSNPNLYWYRQAAGRGLQLLFYSVGIGQISSEVPQNLSASRPQDRQFILSSKKLLLSDSGFYLCAWSLWSGTGPYEQYFGPGTRLTVT.

This rearrangement joins TRBV6-1 to TRBJ2-5, with 13 bases that match TRBD2. The V gene's germline CDR1 is MNHNS and CDR2 SASEGT. J lost 1 base, V lost 0 bases, and 5 bases had no gene match. The CDR3 totals 18 residues. The CDR3 protein is CASSEAGLAGVTQETQYF. CDR3 DNA sequence: TGTGCCAGCAGTGAAGCTGGACTAGCGGGGGTGACCCAAGAGACCCAGTACTTC.

This sequence joins TRBV6-1 and TRBJ2-7; maybe TRBD1 (6 bases). CDR1 is MNHNS, CDR2 SASEGT, per germline. The V gene lost 0 bases and the J gene lost 0 bases, with 9 bases spanning the gap. The CDR3 loop spans 15 amino acids. CDR3 in DNA: TGTGCCAGCAGTGAAGCACAGACAGGCTCCTACGAGCAGTACTTC. Residues: CASSEAQTGSYEQYF.

This chain joins TRBV30 and TRBJ2-3; TRBD1 matches 10 bases. The germline V gene encodes CDR1 GTSNPN and CDR2 SVGIG (reference sequence). The CDR3 has 14 amino acids. J was trimmed by 4 bases and V by 0 bases; bases with no gene match: 1. The CDR3 loop reads CAWSVDRGADTQYF. The CDR3 DNA follows: TGTGCCTGGAGTGTGGACAGGGGGGCAGATACGCAGTATTTT.

V is TRBV6-1 and J is TRBJ1-5; D gene unclear. Trimming took 3 bases from V and 7 from J, leaving 4 bases between them. Germline V gives CDR1 MNHNS, CDR2 SASEGT. The length of the CDR3 is 11 residues. CDR3 protein: CASSEGQPQHF. In DNA form, the CDR3 reads TGTGCCAGCAGTGAGGGGCAGCCCCAGCATTTT.

The CDR3 protein is CASSTGGLIETQYF. The CDR3 DNA sequence: TGTGCCAGCAGCACTGGGGGCTTGATAGAGACCCAGTACTTC. V usage is TRBV9 and J usage is TRBJ2-5; TRBD1 is a possible D gene (6 bases). Deletions cut 4 bases from V and 4 bases from J, with 14 bases between. This CDR3 is 14 amino acids long. Germline values: CDR1 SGDLS, CDR2 YYNGEE.

The CDR3 DNA follows: TGCAGCGCCGGGACAGCGAACACTGAAGCTTTCTTT. This gives the protein CSAGTANTEAFF. The chain links TRBV29-1 to TRBJ1-1, with TRBD1 matching 7 bases. Germline V gene data show CDR1 as SQVTM and CDR2 as ANQGSEA. The trim removed 7 bases at V and 1 base at J, leaving 3 bases unmatched. The CDR3 consists of 12 residues.

The chain links TRBV30 to TRBJ2-7; D not resolved. Germline CDR1 is GTSNPN and CDR2 is SVGIG (reference sequence). V gave up 2 bases and J gave up 6 bases, with 14 bases separating them. The CDR3 has 13 residues. CDR3: CAWSSGQTLEQYF. The CDR3 DNA follows: TGTGCCTGGAGTTCAGGCCAAACCCTCGAGCAGTACTTC. The variable domain in full, with the rest retrieved from reference TRBV30 and TRBJ2-7, is SQTIHQWPATLVQPVGSPLSLECTVEGTSNPNLYWYRQAAGRGLQLLFYSVGIGQISSEVPQNLSASRPQDRQFILSSKKLLLSDSGFYLCAWSSGQTLEQYFGPGTRLTVT.

This clone was observed a handful of times. This sequence joins TRBV30 and TRBJ2-5; no definite D call. Germline V gene data show CDR1 as GTSNPN and CDR2 as SVGIG (reference sequence). The V end lost 5 bases, the J end lost 3 bases, and 4 bases lay between the germline ends. This CDR3 is 10 amino acids long. CDR3 amino acids: CAWAKETQYF. For the CDR3, the DNA is TGTGCCTGGGCAAAAGAGACCCAGTACTTC.

The rearrangement joins TRBV20-1 to TRBJ2-1; D not certain. Per germline, CDR1 DFQATT and CDR2 SNEGSKA (reference sequence). Trimming pared 5 bases from V and 3 bases from J, leaving 2 bases between. This CDR3 comprises 10 residues. The CDR3 sequence is CSAFYNEQFF. The CDR3 DNA follows: TGCAGTGCTTTCTACAATGAGCAGTTCTTC.

The chain links TRBV4-3 to TRBJ2-3; 9 nucleotides line up with TRBD1. Trimming removed 4 bases from V and 6 bases from J; junction bases left unmatched: 2. The germline CDR1 and CDR2 sequences are LGHNA and YSLEER. This CDR3 comprises 13 residues. The CDR3 DNA sequence: TGCGCCAGCAGCCCTACAGGGGGCGATACGCAGTATTTT. It yields the protein CASSPTGGDTQYF.

This clone was seen a handful of times. Other nucleotide sequences from this sample produce the same CDR3. The chain has TRBV29-1 and TRBJ2-3, with D tentatively TRBD1 (5 bases). CDR3 length: 12 residues. Germline V gene sequence: CDR1 SQVTM, CDR2 ANQGSEA. Trimming took off 3 bases at V and 3 bases at J, with 7 bases between the two ends. The CDR3, as DNA: TGCAGCGTTGATCAGGGAACAGATACGCAGTATTTT. This translates into CSVDQGTDTQYF.

This clone has a handful of counts. The same CDR3 is also encoded by other DNA sequences in this sample. This chain joins TRBV29-1 and TRBJ2-1, with D perhaps TRBD2 (7 bases). CDR3 length: 12 residues. V lost 3 bases and J 7 bases, leaving 10 bases between the germline ends. Germline V lookup: CDR1 SQVTM, CDR2 ANQGSEA. The CDR3 DNA follows: TGCAGCGTTGACAGGGGAGGGAATGAGCAGTTCTTC. Translated, it gives CSVDRGGNEQFF.

V usage is TRBV13 and J usage is TRBJ2-6; D unresolved. CDR1 PRHDT and CDR2 FYEKMQ come from the germline V gene (reference sequence). CDR3 length: 14 residues. V lost 5 bases to trimming and J lost 4 bases, with 9 bases between them. Written as DNA, the CDR3 is TGTGCCAGCAGCCCTCGGGTAGGGGCCAACGTCCTGACTTTC. Protein: CASSPRVGANVLTF. The entire variable domain, with the rest obtained from reference TRBV13 and TRBJ2-6, is as follows: AAGVIQSPRHLIKEKRETATLKCYPIPRHDTVYWYQQGPGQDPQFLISFYEKMQSDKGSIPDRFSAQQFSDYHSELNMSSLELGDSALYFCASSPRVGANVLTFGAGSRLTVL.

The chain recombines TRBV7-2 with TRBJ2-5; D is undetermined. The V gene lost 1 base and the J gene lost 2 bases, with 8 bases spanning the gap. From germline, CDR1 is SGHTA and CDR2 FQGNSA. The CDR3 consists of 14 residues. The CDR3 loop reads CASSLDLAQETQYF. The CDR3 coding sequence is TGTGCCAGCAGCTTAGATCTCGCTCAAGAGACCCAGTACTTC.